A selection of T cell receptor beta chains follows, all from one sample in a study of blood T cell repertoires in COVID-19. Assay used: immunoSEQ multiplex PCR; TCRdb lists only in-frame clones, some missing. The top ten clones hold roughly a tenth of a sample with 120,000 to 150,000 clones, about 90% of them seen once. The sequencing input was peripheral blood. These receptor sequences come from a man aged 60 to 69 with active or convalescent COVID-19. Both conserved end residues are part of each CDR3. The D gene is left open where the match is weak. Expanded clones get a size class; other rows say once, few or many, or leave the size out.

d_call | j_call | clone_size | v_call | cdr3_aa | cdr3_nt
NA | TRBJ2-1 | NA | TRBV19 | CASSIGWGDEQFF | TGTGCCAGTAGTATCGGGTGGGGGGATGAGCAGTTCTTC
TRBD1 | TRBJ2-2 | NA | TRBV5-1 | CASSLAQGANGELFF | TGCGCCAGCAGCTTGGCACAGGGGGCGAACGGGGAGCTGTTTTTT
TRBD1 | TRBJ1-1 | NA | TRBV24-1 | CATSNRQGEAFF | TGTGCCACCAGCAACCGACAGGGAGAAGCTTTCTTT
TRBD1 | TRBJ2-7 | NA | TRBV6-6 | CASRGTGTLSEQYF | TGTGCCAGCAGGGGGACAGGGACTCTCTCCGAGCAGTACTTC
NA | TRBJ2-2 | NA | TRBV5-5 | CASSQGHTNTGELFF | TGTGCCAGCAGCCAAGGACATACGAACACCGGGGAGCTGTTTTTT
NA | TRBJ2-7 | once | TRBV19 | CASSPPGQSYEQYF | TGTGCCAGTAGTCCCCCGGGACAATCCTACGAGCAGTACTTC
NA | TRBJ1-5 | NA | TRBV7-9 | CASSLDGSGNQPQHF | TGTGCCAGCAGCTTAGACGGGAGCGGGAATCAGCCCCAGCATTTT
NA | TRBJ1-2 | NA | TRBV11-2 | CASSPRVGARGYTF | TGTGCCAGCAGCCCTCGTGTGGGGGCTCGTGGCTACACCTTC
TRBD1 | TRBJ2-7 | NA | TRBV5-5 | CASSYPGGTYEQYF | TGTGCCAGCAGCTACCCAGGGGGTACCTACGAGCAGTACTTC
NA | TRBJ2-1 | NA | TRBV5-5 | CASSLAGVYNEQFF | TGTGCCAGCAGCTTGGCAGGGGTCTACAATGAGCAGTTCTTC
NA | TRBJ2-2 | NA | TRBV2 | CASRGQGGTGELFF | TGTGCCAGCAGGGGGCAGGGGGGCACCGGGGAGCTGTTTTTT
NA | TRBJ2-3 | NA | TRBV3-1/TRBV3-2 | CASSRRDRGDTQYF | TGTGCCAGCAGCCGGAGGGACCGTGGAGATACGCAGTATTTT
TRBD1 | TRBJ1-4 | NA | TRBV9 | CASSVAGGQANEKLFF | TGTGCCAGCAGCGTAGCAGGGGGACAGGCTAATGAAAAACTGTTTTTT
NA | TRBJ2-7 | NA | TRBV19 | CASSDGSSYEQYF | TGTGCCAGCTCGGACGGGAGCTCCTACGAGCAGTACTTC
NA | TRBJ1-5 | NA | TRBV19 | CASSIDKPQPQHF | TGTGCCAGTAGTATTGACAAACCTCAGCCCCAGCATTTT
NA | TRBJ2-3 | NA | TRBV6-5 | CASSTLKGSDTQYF | TGTGCCAGCAGTACTCTTAAGGGGTCAGATACGCAGTATTTT
TRBD1 | TRBJ2-3 | once | TRBV5-1 | CASSILTGGRGTQYF | TGCGCCAGCAGCATACTAACAGGGGGCCGGGGTACGCAGTATTTT
NA | TRBJ2-5 | NA | TRBV7-9 | CASSLPSGTRKETQYF | TGTGCCAGCAGCTTACCCTCCGGGACAAGGAAAGAGACCCAGTACTTC
TRBD1 | TRBJ2-7 | NA | TRBV6-5 | CATLGQGKRYEQYF | TGTGCCACCTTAGGACAGGGTAAACGCTACGAGCAGTACTTC
NA | TRBJ1-3 | NA | TRBV7-8 | CASSLGSGSGNTIYF | TGTGCCAGCAGCTTAGGATCGGGTTCTGGAAACACCATATATTTT
TRBD2 | TRBJ2-5 | NA | TRBV7-2 | CASSATSGGIPETQYF | TGTGCCAGCAGCGCTACTAGCGGGGGTATTCCAGAGACCCAGTACTTC
NA | TRBJ1-6 | NA | TRBV6-5 | CASSPGGAGNSPLHF | TGTGCCAGCAGCCCCGGGGGGGCTGGGAATTCACCCCTCCACTTT
NA | TRBJ1-2 | NA | TRBV30 | CAWSFPPGNYGYTF | TGTGCCTGGAGTTTCCCTCCAGGCAATTATGGCTACACCTTC
NA | TRBJ2-7 | NA | TRBV19 | CASSSAGFWEQYF | TGTGCCAGTAGTAGCGCGGGGTTCTGGGAGCAGTACTTC
TRBD1 | TRBJ1-5 | NA | TRBV19 | CASSTDRVGPQHF | TGTGCCAGTAGTACAGACAGGGTAGGGCCCCAGCATTTT
TRBD1 | TRBJ1-1 | NA | TRBV19 | CASSTRTGGTVNTEAFF | TGTGCCAGTAGTACTCGGACAGGGGGCACTGTGAACACTGAAGCTTTCTTT
NA | TRBJ2-7 | NA | TRBV7-9 | CASSLKGQGQTYEQYF | TGTGCCAGCAGCTTAAAGGGACAAGGTCAAACCTACGAGCAGTACTTC
NA | TRBJ1-5 | NA | TRBV6-2/TRBV6-3 | CASSRSQGFQPQHF | TGTGCCAGCAGCCGCTCCCAGGGGTTTCAGCCCCAGCATTTT
NA | TRBJ1-5 | NA | TRBV7-6 | CASSLGGLLSNQPQHF | TGTGCCAGCAGCCTCGGAGGTCTCCTTAGCAATCAGCCCCAGCATTTT
TRBD2 | TRBJ2-7 | NA | TRBV5-1 | CASSRGGRSSYEQYF | TGCGCCAGCAGCCGGGGGGGAAGATCATCCTACGAGCAGTACTTC
NA | TRBJ1-2 | NA | TRBV4-2 | CASSQAAGSGNYGYTF | TGTGCCAGCAGCCAAGCAGCGGGGAGTGGTAACTATGGCTACACCTTC
TRBD2 | TRBJ2-5 | once | TRBV24-1 | CATSDVGLGSETQYF | TGTGCCACCAGTGACGTGGGACTAGGTTCGGAGACCCAGTACTTC
NA | TRBJ1-5 | NA | TRBV7-2 | CASSLGAGNQPQHF | TGTGCCAGCAGCTTAGGGGCGGGGAATCAGCCCCAGCATTTT
TRBD1 | TRBJ1-2 | NA | TRBV25-1 | CASSIDRGSNYGYTF | TGTGCCAGCAGTATCGACAGGGGGAGTAACTATGGCTACACCTTC
TRBD2 | TRBJ2-7 | NA | TRBV11-2 | CASSLFRGAYEQYF | TGTGCCAGCAGCTTGTTCCGGGGGGCCTACGAGCAGTACTTC
NA | TRBJ1-5 | NA | TRBV6-1 | CASSDMEGYNQPQHF | TGTGCCAGCAGTGACATGGAGGGGTACAATCAGCCCCAGCATTTT
NA | TRBJ2-1 | NA | TRBV19 | CASSISGGNEQFF | TGTGCCAGTAGTATCTCCGGGGGCAATGAGCAGTTCTTC
TRBD2 | TRBJ2-3 | NA | TRBV5-1 | CASIETSGKDTQYF | TGCGCCAGCATTGAGACTAGCGGGAAGGATACGCAGTATTTT
TRBD2 | TRBJ2-7 | NA | TRBV28 | CASTLPGGGPYEQYF | TGTGCCAGCACCTTACCGGGAGGGGGGCCCTACGAGCAGTACTTC
TRBD1 | TRBJ1-5 | NA | TRBV28 | CASRTFPDRANQPQHF | TGTGCCAGCAGAACCTTCCCGGACAGGGCGAATCAGCCCCAGCATTTT
TRBD2 | TRBJ2-1 | NA | TRBV4-3 | CASSPGLAGGDEQFF | TGCGCCAGCAGCCCCGGACTAGCGGGAGGCGATGAGCAGTTCTTC
TRBD1 | TRBJ1-1 | NA | TRBV4-2 | CASSPRQGANTEAFF | TGTGCCAGCAGCCCCCGACAGGGGGCGAACACTGAAGCTTTCTTT
TRBD1 | TRBJ2-7 | NA | TRBV7-9 | CASSSSRDRGAYEQYF | TGTGCCAGCAGCTCGTCCCGGGACAGGGGGGCCTACGAGCAGTACTTC